Reported below is one T cell receptor beta chain. As yet, its antigen is unknown. Germline V gives CDR1 SGHNT, CDR2 YYREEE (reference sequence). Between the trimmed V and J ends, which lost 2 bases and 8 bases, there was a span of 13 bases. This CDR3 contains 13 residues. This record belongs to a study of cytotoxic CD8 clonotypes in ibrutinib-treated CLL. Study-wide points: At ibrutinib response, clonality increased, and at progression it declined back toward baseline. Stable or contracted on treatment, public clonotypes were also uncommon. Age-matched healthy donor levels were exceeded by baseline clonality, which tracked circulating CD8+ T-cell counts.

The table came from immunoSEQ multiplex PCR; TCRdb's copy has only in-frame clones and leaves some out. This table has about 69,000 clones, around 82% appearing once. The sample consisted of PBMCs, taken at disease progression, from a patient treated with ibrutinib. The origin of this receptor is a human donor with chronic lymphocytic leukemia. The chain uses TRBV5-4 and TRBJ1-1; D is perhaps TRBD1 (5 bases). The CDR3 loop is CASSFRLEGEAFF. In DNA, the CDR3 is TGTGCCAGCAGCTTTAGGTTGGAGGGGGAAGCTTTCTTT.